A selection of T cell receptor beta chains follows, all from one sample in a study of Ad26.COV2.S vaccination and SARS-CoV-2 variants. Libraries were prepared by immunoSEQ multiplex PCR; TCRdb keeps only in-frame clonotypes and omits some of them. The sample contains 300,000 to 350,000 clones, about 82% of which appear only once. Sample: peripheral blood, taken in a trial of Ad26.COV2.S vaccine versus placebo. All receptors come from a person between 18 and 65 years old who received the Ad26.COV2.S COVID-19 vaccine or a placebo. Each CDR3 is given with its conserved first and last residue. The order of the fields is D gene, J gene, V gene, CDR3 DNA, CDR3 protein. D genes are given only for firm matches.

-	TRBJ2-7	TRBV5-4	TGTGCCAGCAGCTCCTCGCCCTCCTACGAGCAGTACTTC	CASSSSPSYEQYF
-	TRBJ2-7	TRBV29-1	TGCAGCGTATCGCGGCAGGGAGGTTACGAGCAGTACTTC	CSVSRQGGYEQYF
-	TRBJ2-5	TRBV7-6	TGTGCCAGCAGCCACGGAGGGGGTTGGTACCAAGAGACCCAGTACTTC	CASSHGGGWYQETQYF
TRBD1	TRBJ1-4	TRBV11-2	TGTGCCAGCAGCTTAGGACAGGGGGCTGAAAAACTGTTTTTT	CASSLGQGAEKLFF
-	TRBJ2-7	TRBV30	TGTGCCTGGAGTGTTTCAGGGACCACCTACGAGCAGTACTTC	CAWSVSGTTYEQYF
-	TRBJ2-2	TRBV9	TGTGCCAGCAGCCCCCAGGCTAGTAACACCGGGGAGCTGTTTTTT	CASSPQASNTGELFF
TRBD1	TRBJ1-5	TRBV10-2	TGCGCCAGCTCTAACGGACAGGGCAATCAGCCCCAGCATTTT	CASSNGQGNQPQHF
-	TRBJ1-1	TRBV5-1	TGCGCCAGCAGCGTAAGTAACAGGGCCGCCGGCACTGAAGCTTTCTTT	CASSVSNRAAGTEAFF
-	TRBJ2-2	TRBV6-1	TGTGCCAGCAGTGAACACGCACGCACCGGGGAGCTGTTTTTT	CASSEHARTGELFF
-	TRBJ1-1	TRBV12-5	TGTGCTAGTGGTTTGACGCTGAACACTGAAGCTTTCTTT	CASGLTLNTEAFF
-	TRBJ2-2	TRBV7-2	TGTGCCAGCAGCTCCAGATACGGGGAGCTGTTTTTT	CASSSRYGELFF